The following is a T cell receptor (beta chain) sequence with its context. The entry originates in a study of T cell changes during pregnancy in multiple sclerosis. Clones were sequenced by immunoSEQ multiplex PCR, and TCRdb holds only the in-frame ones, with some missing. This table has tens of thousands of clones, just over 90% appearing once. Germline CDR1 and CDR2: MNHEY and SMNVEV (reference sequence). The V end lost 6 bases, the J end lost 5 bases, and 19 bases lay between the germline ends. The CDR3 contains 16 residues. The TCR originated in a female donor with multiple sclerosis, enrolled in a pregnancy study. The material was CD8+ T cells from peripheral blood mononuclear cells, obtained in the first trimester of pregnancy. This chain connects TRBV27 to TRBJ2-2, with D possibly being TRBD2 (6 bases). The DNA for the CDR3 is TGTGCCAGCAGCATTCGCGGGGCCGGGGGAACCGGGGAGCTGTTTTTT. Its protein product is CASSIRGAGGTGELFF.